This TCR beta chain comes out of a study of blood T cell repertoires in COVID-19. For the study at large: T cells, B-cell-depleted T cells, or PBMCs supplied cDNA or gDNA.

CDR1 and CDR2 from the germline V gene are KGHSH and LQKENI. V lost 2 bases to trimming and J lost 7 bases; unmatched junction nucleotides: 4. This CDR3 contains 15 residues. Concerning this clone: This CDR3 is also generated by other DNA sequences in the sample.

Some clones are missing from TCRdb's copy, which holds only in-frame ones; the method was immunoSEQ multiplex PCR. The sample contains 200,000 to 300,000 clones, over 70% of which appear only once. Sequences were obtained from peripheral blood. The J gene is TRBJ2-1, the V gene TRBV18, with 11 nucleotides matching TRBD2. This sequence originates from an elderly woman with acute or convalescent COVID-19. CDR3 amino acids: CASSPGTSGVNEQFF. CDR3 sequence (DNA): TGTGCCAGCTCACCAGGGACTAGCGGCGTAAATGAGCAGTTCTTC.